A single sample gave rise to the 14 T cell receptor beta chains below, sequenced in a study of blood T cell repertoires in COVID-19. Method: immunoSEQ multiplex PCR; TCRdb's copy keeps in-frame clones and lacks some. The sample shows roughly 130,000 clones, approximately 87% of them seen only once. Input material: peripheral blood. The origin of the receptors is a woman aged 60 to 75 with acute or convalescent COVID-19.

The rearrangement links TRBV12-3 or TRBV12-4 to TRBJ1-2; perhaps TRBD1 as D (6 bases). The CDR3 consists of 13 residues. Trimming shortened V by 6 bases and J by 4 bases, and 12 bases separated the two germline ends. The CDR3 nucleotides read TGTGCCAGCAGACCCCAGGGGTCCTATGGCTACACCTTC. Its protein is CASRPQGSYGYTF.

This clone was observed a handful of times. V usage is TRBV27 and J usage is TRBJ2-1, with TRBD2 matching over 10 bases. Germline CDR1 and CDR2: MNHEY and SMNVEV (reference sequence). V gave up 5 bases and J gave up 9 bases; unmatched junction bases: 10. The CDR3 covers 15 residues. The CDR3 sequence is CASSPWLAGVSEQFF. The DNA of the CDR3 is TGTGCCAGCAGTCCGTGGCTAGCGGGAGTCAGTGAGCAGTTCTTC.

The chain joins TRBV7-9 to TRBJ1-1, with D uncertain. V dropped 6 bases and J dropped 1 base, with 9 bases sitting between them. In germline, CDR1 is SEHNR, CDR2 FQNEAQ (reference sequence). This CDR3 comprises 13 residues. The CDR3 coding sequence is TGTGCCAGCAGTTTCCCGGGGAACACTGAAGCTTTCTTT. It translates to CASSFPGNTEAFF.

This clone was counted a single time. V and J are TRBV2 and TRBJ2-3; 7 bases fit TRBD1. The CDR3 totals 15 residues. V trimming: 2 bases; J trimming: 2 bases; junction bases outside the gene matches: 4. CDR1 SNHLY and CDR2 FYNNEI come from the germline V gene. Written as DNA, the CDR3 is TGTGCCAGCAGTGAAACGGGACAGCTCACAGATACGCAGTATTTT. It specifies CASSETGQLTDTQYF.

CDR3 DNA: TGCAGCGTTGGGGACAGAGCCTACGAGCAGTACTTC. This encodes CSVGDRAYEQYF. This chain links TRBV29-1 with TRBJ2-7; 7 positions agree with TRBD1. Germline values: CDR1 SQVTM, CDR2 ANQGSEA. Trimming removed 4 bases from V and 2 bases from J; junction bases left unmatched: 2. This CDR3 has 12 amino acids.

This chain connects TRBV29-1 to TRBJ2-7; 9 bases are shared with TRBD2. V lost 0 bases, J lost 3 bases, and 6 bases stayed unmatched. The CDR3 consists of 15 residues. Germline CDR1 and CDR2: SQVTM and ANQGSEA. CDR3 coding DNA: TGCAGCGTTGAAGACGGGGCTAGCGGGAACTACGAGCAGTACTTC. It specifies CSVEDGASGNYEQYF.

This chain joins TRBV6-5 and TRBJ2-5; D is uncertain. Trimming left V 6 bases short and J 1 base short, with 3 bases between. CDR1 MNHEY and CDR2 SVGAGI come from the germline V gene. The length of the CDR3 is 11 residues. CDR3 coding DNA: TGTGCCAGCAGCTCCCAAGAGACCCAGTACTTC. It yields the protein CASSSQETQYF.

The chain is built from TRBV11-3 and TRBJ1-1; D is uncertain. V was pared by 5 bases and J by 4 bases, with 11 bases between. The CDR3 has 13 residues. Germline V lookup: CDR1 SGHNT, CDR2 YENEEA. The CDR3, as DNA: TGTGCCAGCAGCCGTGACACCTCCACTGAAGCTTTCTTT. Protein product: CASSRDTSTEAFF.

This chain uses TRBV4-1 with TRBJ2-2; TRBD1 might be the D (5 bases). Germline CDR1 reads MGHRA; CDR2 reads YSYEKL. This CDR3 is 17 amino acids long. The V gene lost 0 bases and the J gene lost 0 bases, with 11 bases spanning the gap. The CDR3 is CASSQDDSPANTGELFF. The CDR3 DNA sequence: TGCGCCAGCAGCCAAGATGACAGCCCCGCGAACACCGGGGAGCTGTTTTTT.

This chain links TRBV7-2 with TRBJ2-3; 9 nucleotides line up with TRBD2. This CDR3 region has 15 residues. Germline assignment: CDR1 SGHTA and CDR2 FQGNSA. J was trimmed by 0 bases and V by 5 bases; bases with no gene match: 3. The DNA for the CDR3 is TGTGCCAGCAGCCCTGGGACTAGCAGCACAGATACGCAGTATTTT. Encoded protein: CASSPGTSSTDTQYF.

V usage is TRBV12-5 and J usage is TRBJ1-1; no definite D call. CDR1 is LGHNT, CDR2 FRNRAP, per germline. CDR3 length: 16 amino acids. V was shortened by 1 base and J by 0 bases, with 12 bases between the two germline ends. The CDR3 region is CASGLAQSYMNTEAFF. The CDR3 region has the DNA TGTGCTAGTGGTTTGGCTCAGTCGTATATGAACACTGAAGCTTTCTTT.

The chain employs TRBV28 and TRBJ2-3; TRBD2 matches 8 bases. The V gene end was trimmed by 1 base and the J gene end by 3 bases; junction bases not matched to a gene: 3. Germline CDR1 reads MDHEN; CDR2 reads SYDVKM. CDR3 length: 15 amino acids. The CDR3 spells CASSLLSGRTDTQYF. CDR3 bases: TGTGCCAGCAGTTTATTGAGCGGGAGAACAGATACGCAGTATTTT.

The chain employs TRBV7-6 and TRBJ1-2; tentatively, D is TRBD1 (5 bases). V gave up 5 bases and J gave up 6 bases, with 16 bases separating them. CDR3 size: 14 residues. Germline-derived CDR1 and CDR2 are SGHVS and FNYEAQ. The DNA for the CDR3 is TGTGCCAGCAGCCCCCTAGGGGTCCTTCATGGCTACACCTTC. Translation gives CASSPLGVLHGYTF.

The chain uses TRBV29-1 and TRBJ1-1; D is perhaps TRBD1 (6 bases). Trimming cost V 4 bases and J 1 base, with 13 bases left between them. The germline gives CDR1 SQVTM, CDR2 ANQGSEA. This CDR3 region has 14 residues. DNA of the CDR3: TGCAGCGTTGGGGGGGGACACCGGAACACTGAAGCTTTCTTT. Its translation: CSVGGGHRNTEAFF.